This passage covers 19 T cell receptor beta chains from one sample sequenced in a study of blood T cell repertoires in COVID-19. Measured with immunoSEQ multiplex PCR; TCRdb has only the in-frame clones, and not every one. The sample has nearly 70,000 clones; 70% to 90% are singletons. The sequenced sample was peripheral blood. These receptors all stem from a woman aged 50 to 65 with COVID-19, enrolled during active disease.

The chain combines TRBV27 with TRBJ2-5; D is perhaps TRBD2 (7 bases). Germline lookup yields CDR1 MNHEY and CDR2 SMNVEV (reference sequence). The CDR3 runs 14 residues. Trimming shortened V by 5 bases and J by 5 bases, and 15 bases separated the two germline ends. CDR3 amino acids: CASSPWGGGETQYF. The DNA of the CDR3 is TGTGCCAGCAGTCCCTGGGGAGGGGGGGAGACCCAGTACTTC.

J is TRBJ1-1 and V is TRBV30; TRBD1 might be the D (5 bases). Germline V gives CDR1 GTSNPN, CDR2 SVGIG (reference sequence). V lost 3 bases, J lost 8 bases, and 13 bases lay in between. The CDR3 contains 12 residues. The CDR3 DNA sequence: TGTGCCTGGAGCCCTCAGGGATTCGAAGCTTTCTTT. This encodes CAWSPQGFEAFF.

The gene calls are TRBV6-5 and TRBJ1-5; possible D gene TRBD1, 6 bases. This CDR3 spans 14 amino acids. V was trimmed by 6 bases and J by 5 bases, leaving 14 bases between them. Germline values: CDR1 MNHEY, CDR2 SVGAGI. This CDR3 is CASSPDRPDQPQHF. The DNA of the CDR3 is TGTGCCAGCAGCCCAGACAGGCCAGATCAGCCCCAGCATTTT.

The gene calls are TRBV12-3 or TRBV12-4 and TRBJ2-7; TRBD1 might be the D (5 bases). V dropped 4 bases and J dropped 4 bases, with 11 bases sitting between them. The CDR3 loop spans 13 amino acids. CDR3 in amino acids: CASSWQGPYEQYF. The CDR3 region has the DNA TGTGCCAGCAGTTGGCAGGGCCCGTACGAGCAGTACTTC.

This clone was observed a single time. V and J are TRBV6-2 or TRBV6-3 and TRBJ1-1; 7 bases align to TRBD1. J gave up 4 bases and V 0 bases, and 2 bases lay outside the gene matches. The CDR3 sequence is 14 residues long. Germline CDR1 and CDR2: MNHEY and SVGEGT. The DNA for the CDR3 is TGTGCCAGCAGTTACTCGACAGGGTTCACTGAAGCTTTCTTT. It translates to CASSYSTGFTEAFF.

The V gene is TRBV4-2, the J gene TRBJ2-7; TRBD2 agrees at 9 bases. The V gene end was trimmed by 4 bases and the J gene end by 4 bases; junction bases not matched to a gene: 11. CDR1 is LGHNA and CDR2 is YNFKEQ in the germline V gene. This CDR3 region has 16 residues. CDR3 region: CASSPTGREGQYEQYF. In nucleotides, the CDR3 is TGTGCCAGCAGCCCCACCGGGCGGGAGGGCCAATACGAGCAGTACTTC.

The chain employs TRBV19 and TRBJ2-7; 12 bases are shared with TRBD2. The V gene's germline CDR1 is LNHDA and CDR2 SQIVND (reference sequence). The CDR3 runs to 19 residues. Trimming took 5 bases from V and 1 from J; bases not matched to a gene: 15. CDR3 in DNA: TGTGCCAGTAGTCTGACCATGACTAGCGGGAGCCACCGATCCTACGAGCAGTACTTC. It encodes CASSLTMTSGSHRSYEQYF.

The chain is built from TRBV4-3 and TRBJ2-2; tentative D call: TRBD2 (6 bases). This CDR3 has 15 amino acids. V was clipped by 4 bases and J by 8 bases, with 17 bases between them. Germline CDR1 is LGHNA and CDR2 is YSLEER. CDR3 DNA sequence: TGCGCCAGCAGCCCCTTTACGGGAGCAACTGGGGAGCTGTTTTTT. As protein: CASSPFTGATGELFF.

The chain couples TRBV5-1 to TRBJ2-7, with a weak D call TRBD1 (5 bases). V lost 6 bases to trimming and J lost 2 bases, with 9 bases between them. CDR3 length: 12 residues. The germline CDR1 and CDR2 sequences are SGHRS and YFSETQ. This CDR3 reads CASKTDTYEQYF. CDR3 sequence (DNA): TGCGCCAGCAAGACAGATACCTACGAGCAGTACTTC. The variable domain in full, completed from reference TRBV5-1 and TRBJ2-7, reads KAGVTQTPRYLIKTRGQQVTLSCSPISGHRSVSWYQQTPGQGLQFLFEYFSETQRNKGNFPGRFSGRQFSNSRSEMNVSTLELGDSALYLCASKTDTYEQYFGPGTRLTVT.

V is TRBV28 and J is TRBJ2-2, with 16 bases identical to TRBD2. V lost 8 bases to trimming and J lost 6 bases; unmatched junction nucleotides: 12. The CDR3 sequence is 18 residues long. Germline assignment: CDR1 MDHEN and CDR2 SYDVKM. DNA of the CDR3: TGTGCCAGCCAACCCCCGGGACTAGCGGGAGGGTTGGCCGGGGAGCTGTTTTTT. Protein sequence: CASQPPGLAGGLAGELFF.

The rearrangement links TRBV19 to TRBJ2-6; 7 bases are a match to TRBD2. Germline assignment: CDR1 LNHDA and CDR2 SQIVND (reference sequence). The length of the CDR3 is 17 residues. Trimming took 0 bases from V and 4 from J; bases not matched to a gene: 6. CDR3 region: CASSIDLGGTGANVLTF. CDR3 in DNA: TGTGCCAGTAGTATAGATTTGGGGGGGACCGGGGCCAACGTCCTGACTTTC.

The chain combines TRBV5-4 with TRBJ2-7; tentatively, D is TRBD1 (5 bases). From germline, CDR1 is SGHNT and CDR2 YYREEE (reference sequence). V was shortened by 0 bases and J by 4 bases, with 14 bases between the two germline ends. CDR3 length equals 15 residues. In DNA, the CDR3 is TGTGCCAGCAGCTTGGGGACCACCACAGGTTACGAGCAGTACTTC. Its protein is CASSLGTTTGYEQYF. The whole variable domain, remainder taken from reference TRBV5-4 and TRBJ2-7, is ETGVTQSPTHLIKTRGQQVTLRCSSQSGHNTVSWYQQALGQGPQFIFQYYREEENGRGNFPPRFSGLQFPNYSSELNVNALELDDSALYLCASSLGTTTGYEQYFGPGTRLTVT.

As to this clone: Other DNA sequences in the same sample also yield this CDR3. The rearrangement joins TRBV6-5 to TRBJ2-7, with 8 positions matching TRBD1. V lost 5 bases and J lost 4; bases outside the gene matches: 1. This CDR3 comprises 12 residues. The germline V gene has CDR1 MNHEY and CDR2 SVGAGI. In DNA, the CDR3 is TGTGCCAGCAGTAGACAGGGGTACGAGCAGTACTTC. It encodes CASSRQGYEQYF.

The CDR3 reads CASSQVGRGRTGELFF. CDR3 coding DNA: TGCGCCAGCAGCCAAGTGGGAAGGGGGCGAACCGGGGAGCTGTTTTTT. The chain couples TRBV4-1 to TRBJ2-2, with TRBD1 matching 7 bases. Germline values: CDR1 MGHRA, CDR2 YSYEKL. V shed 1 base and J 5 bases; nucleotides not matched to a gene: 7. There are 16 residues in the CDR3.

This clone was found once. The V and J genes are TRBV7-8 and TRBJ2-3, with 9 bases identical to TRBD2. CDR3 size: 14 residues. Germline V gene data show CDR1 as SGHVS and CDR2 as FQNEAQ. V lost 3 bases and J lost 4; bases outside the gene matches: 2. The CDR3 is CASSFSGRADTQYF. The CDR3 coding sequence is TGTGCCAGCAGCTTTAGCGGGAGAGCAGATACGCAGTATTTT.

This chain uses TRBV20-1 with TRBJ2-1; TRBD2 agrees at 11 bases. The CDR3 totals 15 residues. The V and J ends lost 3 bases and 9 bases, in that order; junction bases with no gene match: 10. From germline, CDR1 is DFQATT and CDR2 SNEGSKA (reference sequence). The CDR3 here is CSASGTSGFEAEQFF. The CDR3 bases are TGCAGTGCTAGTGGGACTAGCGGATTTGAGGCTGAGCAGTTCTTC.

The V call is TRBV15, the J call TRBJ2-3; 11 positions match TRBD2. This CDR3 has 15 residues. From germline, CDR1 is LNHNV and CDR2 YYDKDF (reference sequence). V gave up 4 bases and J gave up 6 bases; unmatched junction bases: 6. Written as DNA, the CDR3 is TGTGCCACCAGCACCCCTAGCGGGAGGACGGATACGCAGTATTTT. The encoded protein is CATSTPSGRTDTQYF. The full variable domain, with the rest looked up from reference TRBV15 and TRBJ2-3, is DAMVIQNPRYQVTQFGKPVTLSCSQTLNHNVMYWYQQKSSQAPKLLFHYYDKDFNNEADTPDNFQSRRPNTSFCFLDIRSPGLGDTAMYLCATSTPSGRTDTQYFGPGTRLTVL.

The chain uses TRBV10-2 and TRBJ1-6; the match to TRBD1 covers 9 bases. The V gene's germline CDR1 is WSHSY and CDR2 SAAADI. V trimming: 8 bases; J trimming: 6 bases; junction bases outside the gene matches: 5. The CDR3 contains 14 residues. In nucleotides, the CDR3 is TGCGCCAGCGCGGAGGACAGGGGTAATTCACCCCTCCACTTT. This gives the protein CASAEDRGNSPLHF.

This clone was observed a single time. This chain joins TRBV5-4 and TRBJ2-7; a possible D gene is TRBD1 (8 bases). Trimming left V 3 bases short and J 1 base short, with 20 bases between. Germline values: CDR1 SGHNT, CDR2 YYREEE (reference sequence). The CDR3 covers 17 residues. CDR3 in amino acids: CASSSKGGRQGSYEQYF. CDR3 DNA sequence: TGTGCCAGCAGCTCTAAGGGGGGGAGACAGGGGTCCTACGAGCAGTACTTC.